One sample yielded the 18 T cell receptor beta chains listed below, sequenced in a study of blood T cell repertoires in COVID-19. Sequencing used immunoSEQ multiplex PCR; TCRdb keeps in-frame clones, though not all of them. The sample shows 150,000 to 200,000 clones, around 83% of them seen only once. The sample consisted of peripheral blood. These TCRs come from a woman aged 70-85 years with COVID-19, enrolled during active disease.

V and J are TRBV7-2 and TRBJ2-1; D is possibly TRBD1 (5 bases). The CDR3 has 12 amino acids. V was shortened by 5 bases and J by 10 bases, with 12 bases between the two germline ends. Looked up from germline, CDR1 is SGHTA and CDR2 is FQGNSA. The CDR3 spells CASSPRQNEQFF. The CDR3 coding sequence is TGTGCCAGCAGCCCAAGACAGAACGAGCAGTTCTTC.

The chain employs TRBV5-5 and TRBJ1-2; the D is unclear. The CDR3 contains 13 residues. V lost 2 bases, J lost 4 bases, and 9 bases lay in between. Germline loops: CDR1 SGHKS, CDR2 YYEKEE (reference sequence). Here the CDR3 DNA reads TGTGCCAGCAGCTTCGGGGTATCCTATGGCTACACCTTC. Amino acids: CASSFGVSYGYTF.

Only one count was recorded for this clone. The chain is built from TRBV7-3 and TRBJ2-1; weak D call: TRBD1 (5 bases). With 5 bases removed from V and 3 bases from J, the gap between germline ends came to 8 bases. The CDR3 has 13 residues. In germline, CDR1 is SGHTA, CDR2 FQGTGA. The DNA for the CDR3 is TGTGCCAGCAGCCCCGACAGCTACAATGAGCAGTTCTTC. Translation gives CASSPDSYNEQFF.

The chain is built from TRBV7-9 and TRBJ1-2; possible D gene TRBD1, 6 bases. The V and J ends lost 7 bases and 7 bases respectively, with 13 bases between them. The CDR3 sequence is 12 residues long. CDR1 SEHNR and CDR2 FQNEAQ come from the germline V gene (reference sequence). DNA of the CDR3: TGTGCCAGCACGCAGGGGTTGCGTGGCTACACCTTC. This encodes CASTQGLRGYTF. Filled out from reference TRBV7-9 and TRBJ1-2, the complete variable domain reads DTGVSQNPRHKITKRGQNVTFRCDPISEHNRLYWYRQTLGQGPEFLTYFQNEAQLEKSRLLSDRFSAERPKGSFSTLEIQRTEQGDSAMYLCASTQGLRGYTFGSGTRLTVV.

This clone was observed a single time. The V gene is TRBV7-3, the J gene TRBJ2-3; TRBD1 is a possible D gene (5 bases). Deletions cut 4 bases from V and 5 bases from J, with 7 bases between. Germline V gene lookup returns CDR1 SGHTA and CDR2 FQGTGA. The CDR3 runs to 12 residues. The CDR3 DNA is TGTGCCAGCAGCTCTCAGGGAGATACGCAGTATTTT. It encodes CASSSQGDTQYF. Looking up the rest from reference TRBV7-3 and TRBJ2-3 gives the full variable domain: GAGVSQTPSNKVTEKGKYVELRCDPISGHTALYWYRQSLGQGPEFLIYFQGTGAADDSGLPNDRFFAVRPEGSVSTLKIQRTERGDSAVYLCASSSQGDTQYFGPGTRLTVL.

The chain links TRBV5-1 to TRBJ2-5, with 10 bases fitting TRBD2. Germline V gene lookup returns CDR1 SGHRS and CDR2 YFSETQ. Trimming cost V 0 bases and J 1 base; bases outside gene matches: 6. The CDR3 sequence is 17 residues long. As DNA, the CDR3 is TGCGCCAGCAGCTTGGCAAGGACTAGCGGAGTCCAAGAGACCCAGTACTTC. Its translation is CASSLARTSGVQETQYF.

The chain has TRBV28 and TRBJ2-5; D is perhaps TRBD2 (5 bases). The CDR3 has 16 residues. Trimming pared 6 bases from V and 5 bases from J, leaving 22 bases between. CDR1 and CDR2 (germline): MDHEN, SYDVKM. The CDR3 nucleotides read TGTGCCAGCAGCCGGGGTGGGTTGTTGAAATCGGAGACCCAGTACTTC. It codes for CASSRGGLLKSETQYF. Full variable domain (outside the CDR3, taken from reference TRBV28 and TRBJ2-5): DVKVTQSSRYLVKRTGEKVFLECVQDMDHENMFWYRQDPGLGLRLIYFSYDVKMKEKGDIPEGYSVSREKKERFSLILESASTNQTSMYLCASSRGGLLKSETQYFGPGTRLLVL.

A single count supports this clone. The rearrangement joins TRBV9 to TRBJ1-1; D ambiguous. The germline gives CDR1 SGDLS, CDR2 YYNGEE. V lost 2 bases and J 0 bases, leaving 14 bases between the germline ends. This CDR3 is built from 16 residues. This CDR3 is CASSVVAGRMNTEAFF. CDR3 DNA: TGTGCCAGCAGCGTGGTTGCCGGGAGGATGAACACTGAAGCTTTCTTT.

The rearrangement joins TRBV24-1 to TRBJ2-7; possible D gene TRBD2, 6 bases. Trimming stripped 4 bases from V and 1 base from J, with 13 bases between. CDR3 length: 15 amino acids. Germline CDR1 is KGHDR and CDR2 is SFDVKD. The CDR3 bases are TGTGCCACCAGTGACTCTCGGACTACTTCCTACGAGCAGTACTTC. Residues: CATSDSRTTSYEQYF.

V usage is TRBV5-6 and J usage is TRBJ1-2, with unresolved D. The CDR3 spans 12 residues. Germline-derived CDR1 and CDR2 are SGHDT and YYEEEE. Trimming cost V 0 bases and J 5 bases, with 5 bases left between them. The CDR3 DNA is TGTGCCAGCAGCTTGGAAACTTATGGCTACACCTTC. Protein product: CASSLETYGYTF.

V and J are TRBV5-1 and TRBJ2-3; 10 bases agree with TRBD2. Germline CDR1 reads SGHRS; CDR2 reads YFSETQ. The CDR3 covers 16 residues. V lost 4 bases, J lost 6 bases, and 11 bases stayed unmatched. CDR3 bases: TGCGCCAGCAGCCCCCAGGCTAGCGGGAGATCTGATACGCAGTATTTT. This translates into CASSPQASGRSDTQYF. The variable domain in full, completed from reference TRBV5-1 and TRBJ2-3, reads KAGVTQTPRYLIKTRGQQVTLSCSPISGHRSVSWYQQTPGQGLQFLFEYFSETQRNKGNFPGRFSGRQFSNSRSEMNVSTLELGDSALYLCASSPQASGRSDTQYFGPGTRLTVL.

The chain recombines TRBV24-1 with TRBJ1-3; 8 nucleotides match TRBD1. V dropped 4 bases and J dropped 2; count of bases not matched to a gene: 3. Germline V gives CDR1 KGHDR, CDR2 SFDVKD. The CDR3 runs to 15 residues. The DNA for the CDR3 is TGTGCCACCAGTGACCAGGGACAGGCTGGAAACACCATATATTTT. It translates to CATSDQGQAGNTIYF.

This sequence joins TRBV19 and TRBJ1-2; 8 bases align to TRBD1. V dropped 1 base and J dropped 4; count of bases not matched to a gene: 5. The CDR3 covers 15 residues. Germline CDR1 is LNHDA and CDR2 is SQIVND (reference sequence). CDR3 in DNA: TGTGCCAGTAGTATAGGGGGACAGGTCGGCTATGGCTACACCTTC. Amino acids: CASSIGGQVGYGYTF.

V is TRBV7-2 and J is TRBJ2-1, with TRBD1 as a possible D gene (6 bases). The germline V gene encodes CDR1 SGHTA and CDR2 FQGNSA. The CDR3 has 15 residues. The ends were cut back, 4 bases at V and 0 bases at J, with 10 bases in the middle. The CDR3 sequence: CASSSPDSSYNEQFF. Written as DNA, the CDR3 is TGTGCCAGCAGCTCCCCGGACAGCTCCTACAATGAGCAGTTCTTC.

The chain couples TRBV30 to TRBJ1-3, with D uncertain. This CDR3 is 14 amino acids long. Trimming pared 3 bases from V and 1 base from J, leaving 10 bases between. In germline, CDR1 is GTSNPN, CDR2 SVGIG (reference sequence). In nucleotides, the CDR3 is TGTGCCTGGAGACAATCTCTTTCTGGAAACACCATATATTTT. It encodes CAWRQSLSGNTIYF.

In this sample, this clone turned up a few times. The CDR3 sequence is CASRRPTGGSLGNQPQHF. CDR3 nucleotides: TGTGCCAGCAGACGACCTACCGGGGGGTCCCTAGGGAATCAGCCCCAGCATTTT. This chain joins TRBV28 and TRBJ1-5; D is possibly TRBD1 (5 bases). This CDR3 is built from 18 residues. Germline assignment: CDR1 MDHEN and CDR2 SYDVKM. V lost 6 bases, J lost 4 bases, and 25 bases lay in between. Together with reference TRBV28 and TRBJ1-5, the CDR3 gives the full variable domain: DVKVTQSSRYLVKRTGEKVFLECVQDMDHENMFWYRQDPGLGLRLIYFSYDVKMKEKGDIPEGYSVSREKKERFSLILESASTNQTSMYLCASRRPTGGSLGNQPQHFGDGTRLSIL.

Remarks on this clone: Other DNA sequences in this sample translate to the same CDR3. The rearrangement uses TRBV12-3 or TRBV12-4 and TRBJ2-3, with D unresolved. This CDR3 is built from 11 residues. Trimming left V 5 bases short and J 6 bases short, with 6 bases between. CDR3 sequence (DNA): TGTGCCAGCAGTCCCCGGGATACGCAGTATTTT. Its protein product is CASSPRDTQYF.

This rearrangement joins TRBV18 to TRBJ1-1, with D tentatively TRBD1 (6 bases). The CDR3 contains 14 residues. V lost 9 bases and J 3 bases, leaving 17 bases between the germline ends. CDR1 KGHSH and CDR2 LQKENI come from the germline V gene. This CDR3 reads CASVLQGIDTEAFF. The DNA for the CDR3 is TGTGCCAGTGTCTTACAGGGCATCGACACTGAAGCTTTCTTT.